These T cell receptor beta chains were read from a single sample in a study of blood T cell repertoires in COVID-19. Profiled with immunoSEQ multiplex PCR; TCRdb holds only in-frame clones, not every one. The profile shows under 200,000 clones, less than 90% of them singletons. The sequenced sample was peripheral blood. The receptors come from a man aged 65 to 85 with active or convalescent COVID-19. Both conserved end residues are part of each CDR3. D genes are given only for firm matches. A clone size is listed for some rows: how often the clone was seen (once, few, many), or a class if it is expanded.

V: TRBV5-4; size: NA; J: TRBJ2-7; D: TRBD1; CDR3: CASSSRQGPYEQYF; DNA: TGTGCCAGCAGCTCTCGACAGGGACCCTACGAGCAGTACTTC
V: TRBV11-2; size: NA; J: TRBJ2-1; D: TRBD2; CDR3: CASSLGLAGVNEQFF; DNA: TGTGCCAGCAGCTTAGGACTAGCGGGGGTCAATGAGCAGTTCTTC
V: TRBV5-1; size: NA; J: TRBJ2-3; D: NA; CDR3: CASSFSADTQYF; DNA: TGCGCCAGCAGCTTTTCCGCAGATACGCAGTATTTT
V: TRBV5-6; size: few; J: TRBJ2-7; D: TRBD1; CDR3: CASGGQGTLYEQYF; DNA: TGTGCCAGCGGGGGACAGGGGACACTCTACGAGCAGTACTTC
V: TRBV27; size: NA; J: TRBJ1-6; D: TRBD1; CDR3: CASSPRTGGNSPLHF; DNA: TGTGCCAGCAGTCCCAGGACAGGAGGTAATTCACCCCTCCACTTT
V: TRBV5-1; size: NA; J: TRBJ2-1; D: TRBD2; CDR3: CASSFTSGDEQFF; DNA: TGCGCCAGCAGCTTCACTAGCGGCGATGAGCAGTTCTTC
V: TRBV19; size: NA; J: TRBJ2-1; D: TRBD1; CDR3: CASSTQGLGSYNEQFF; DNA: TGTGCCAGTAGTACACAGGGGTTAGGGTCCTACAATGAGCAGTTCTTC
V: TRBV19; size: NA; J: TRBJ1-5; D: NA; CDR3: CASSIVGGRGNQPQHF; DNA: TGTGCCAGTAGTATTGTGGGGGGGAGGGGCAATCAGCCCCAGCATTTT
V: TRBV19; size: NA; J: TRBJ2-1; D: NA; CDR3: CASTLGARPNEQFF; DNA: TGTGCCAGTACCCTTGGGGCTAGACCCAATGAGCAGTTCTTC
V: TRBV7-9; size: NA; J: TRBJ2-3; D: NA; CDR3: CASGGRTDTQYF; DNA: TGTGCCAGCGGGGGCCGCACAGATACGCAGTATTTT
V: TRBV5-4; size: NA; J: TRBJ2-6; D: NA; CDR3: CASSPRGGTSGANVLTF; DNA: TGTGCCAGCAGCCCGAGGGGGGGCACCTCTGGGGCCAACGTCCTGACTTTC
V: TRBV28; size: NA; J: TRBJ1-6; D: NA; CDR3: CASSSGGNNSPLHF; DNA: TGTGCCAGCAGTTCCGGGGGGAATAATTCACCCCTCCACTTT
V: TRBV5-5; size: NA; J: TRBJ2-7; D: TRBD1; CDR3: CASSFLGQDAYEQYF; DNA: TGTGCCAGCAGCTTTTTAGGACAGGATGCCTACGAGCAGTACTTC
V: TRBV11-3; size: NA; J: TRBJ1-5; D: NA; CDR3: CASTFSVIGTRGQPQHF; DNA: TGTGCCAGCACCTTTTCGGTCATAGGGACACGAGGTCAGCCCCAGCATTTT
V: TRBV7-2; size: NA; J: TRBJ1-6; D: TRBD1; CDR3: CASSLAEGASSPLHF; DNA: TGTGCCAGCAGCTTAGCGGAGGGGGCTAGTTCACCCCTCCACTTT
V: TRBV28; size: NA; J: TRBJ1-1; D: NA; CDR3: CASSTQGLRNTEAFF; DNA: TGTGCCAGCAGTACTCAGGGCCTGCGTAACACTGAAGCTTTCTTT
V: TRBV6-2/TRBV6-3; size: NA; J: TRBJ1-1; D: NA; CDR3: CASSPNREKREAFF; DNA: TGTGCCAGCAGCCCGAACAGGGAGAAGCGTGAAGCTTTCTTT
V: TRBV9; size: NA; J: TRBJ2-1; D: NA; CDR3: CASKAGGNEQFF; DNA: TGTGCCAGCAAGGCCGGGGGCAATGAGCAGTTCTTC